The T cell receptor (beta chain) under discussion was sequenced for a study of T cells in Graves' hyperthyroidism and ophthalmopathy. The sample holds many counts of this clonotype. Its antigen is unknown. Authors of the study amplified TCR beta CDR3 regions from RNA transcripts. HTBI primers were used for first-round RT-PCR of the TCR CDR3. Using its own MiXCR run on the multiplex PCR reads, TCRdb lists one record per CDR3 protein. The table has 450,000 to 700,000 distinct CDR3 sequences, under 60% seen once. Study-level points and caveats: The model identified upcoming ophthalmopathy a median around 7.1 months ahead of onset.

Diagnosis rested on symptoms, serum thyroxine and TRAb, thyroid ultrasound, and orbital computed tomography. This CDR3 has 16 amino acids. The germline V gene has CDR1 MNHNS and CDR2 SASEGT. V lost 11 bases and J lost 2; bases outside the gene matches: 14. Source material: peripheral blood or thyroid tissue (not recorded which). The rearrangement uses TRBV6-1 and TRBJ1-2, with 10 bases fitting TRBD1. The sequence was obtained from an adult woman with Graves' disease, either hyperthyroidism or ophthalmopathy (not recorded which). The CDR3 region has the DNA TGTGCCTCGATCTGGACAGGGGGAACCTTAAACTATGGCTACACCTTC. It encodes CASIWTGGTLNYGYTF.